The clone carrying this T cell receptor (beta chain) came up once. What it recognizes is unknown. This entry is derived from a study of tumor-infiltrating lymphocytes in localized non-small cell lung cancer. Study-level information: Patients included smokers and never-smokers with various histologies, some sampled after neoadjuvant chemotherapy. Each patient gave resected tumor and non-adjacent uninvolved lung tissue. The study, taken as a whole, reports: Immunotypes IM1 and IM2 had similar TCR-derived T-cell fractions. Each assay used a separate piece of the same tissue.

The CDR3 contains 12 residues. Germline V gives CDR1 SNHLY, CDR2 FYNNEI. V was pared by 3 bases and J by 3 bases, with 5 bases between. Data came from immunoSEQ multiplex PCR; TCRdb stores just in-frame clones and leaves some out. The sample has about 23,000 clones, just under 75% seen once; the top ten hold about 6.5%. The specimen sequenced was lung tumor tissue. This chain uses TRBV2 with TRBJ1-1; D unclear. The receptor comes from a human donor with non-small cell lung cancer. The CDR3 is CASSEGYTEAFF. For the CDR3, the DNA is TGTGCCAGCAGTGAGGGATACACTGAAGCTTTCTTT.